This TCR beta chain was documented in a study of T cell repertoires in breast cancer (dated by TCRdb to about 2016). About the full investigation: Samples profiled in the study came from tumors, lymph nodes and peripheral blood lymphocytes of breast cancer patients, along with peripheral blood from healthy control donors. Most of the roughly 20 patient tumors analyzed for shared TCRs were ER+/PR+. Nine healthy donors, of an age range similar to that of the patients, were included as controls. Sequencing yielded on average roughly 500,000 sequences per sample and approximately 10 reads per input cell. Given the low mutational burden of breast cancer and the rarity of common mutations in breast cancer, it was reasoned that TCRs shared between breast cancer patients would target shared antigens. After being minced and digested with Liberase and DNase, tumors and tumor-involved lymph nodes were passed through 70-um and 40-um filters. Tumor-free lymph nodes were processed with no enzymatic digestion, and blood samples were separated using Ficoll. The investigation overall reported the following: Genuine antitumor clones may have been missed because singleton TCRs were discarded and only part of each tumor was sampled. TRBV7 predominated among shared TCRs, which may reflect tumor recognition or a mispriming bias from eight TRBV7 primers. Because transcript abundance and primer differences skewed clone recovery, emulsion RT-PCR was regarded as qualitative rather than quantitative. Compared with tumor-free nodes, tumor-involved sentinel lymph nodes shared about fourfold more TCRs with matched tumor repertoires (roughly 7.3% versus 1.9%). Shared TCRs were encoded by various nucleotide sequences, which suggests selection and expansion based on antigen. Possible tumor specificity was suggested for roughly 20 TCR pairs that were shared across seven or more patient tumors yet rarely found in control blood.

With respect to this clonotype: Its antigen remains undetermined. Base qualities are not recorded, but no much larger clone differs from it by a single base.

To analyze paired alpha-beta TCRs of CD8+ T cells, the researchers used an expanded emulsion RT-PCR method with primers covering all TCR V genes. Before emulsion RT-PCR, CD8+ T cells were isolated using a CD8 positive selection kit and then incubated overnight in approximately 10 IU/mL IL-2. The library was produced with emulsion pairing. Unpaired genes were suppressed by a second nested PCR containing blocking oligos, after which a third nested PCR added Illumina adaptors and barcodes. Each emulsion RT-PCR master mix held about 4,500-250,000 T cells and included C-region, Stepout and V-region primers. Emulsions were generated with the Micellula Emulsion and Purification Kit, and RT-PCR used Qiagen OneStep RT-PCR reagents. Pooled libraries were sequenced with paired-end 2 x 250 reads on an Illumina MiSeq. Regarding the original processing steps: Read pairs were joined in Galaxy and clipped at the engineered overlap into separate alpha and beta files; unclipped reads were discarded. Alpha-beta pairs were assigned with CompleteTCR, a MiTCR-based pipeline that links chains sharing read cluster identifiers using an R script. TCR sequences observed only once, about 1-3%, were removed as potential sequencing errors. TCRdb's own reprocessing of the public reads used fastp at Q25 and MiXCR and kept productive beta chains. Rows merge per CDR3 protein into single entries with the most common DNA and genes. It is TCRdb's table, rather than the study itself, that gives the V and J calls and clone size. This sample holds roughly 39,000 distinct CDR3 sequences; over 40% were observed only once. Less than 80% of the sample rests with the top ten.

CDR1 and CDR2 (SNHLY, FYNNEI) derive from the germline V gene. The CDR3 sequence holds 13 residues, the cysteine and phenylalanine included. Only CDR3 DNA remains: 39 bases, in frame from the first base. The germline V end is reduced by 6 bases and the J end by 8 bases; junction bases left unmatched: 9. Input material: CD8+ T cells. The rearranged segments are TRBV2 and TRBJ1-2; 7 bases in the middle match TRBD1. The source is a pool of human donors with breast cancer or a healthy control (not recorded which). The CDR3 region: CASRAQGNGGYTF. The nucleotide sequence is TGTGCCAGCAGGGCACAGGGGAATGGAGGCTACACCTTC.